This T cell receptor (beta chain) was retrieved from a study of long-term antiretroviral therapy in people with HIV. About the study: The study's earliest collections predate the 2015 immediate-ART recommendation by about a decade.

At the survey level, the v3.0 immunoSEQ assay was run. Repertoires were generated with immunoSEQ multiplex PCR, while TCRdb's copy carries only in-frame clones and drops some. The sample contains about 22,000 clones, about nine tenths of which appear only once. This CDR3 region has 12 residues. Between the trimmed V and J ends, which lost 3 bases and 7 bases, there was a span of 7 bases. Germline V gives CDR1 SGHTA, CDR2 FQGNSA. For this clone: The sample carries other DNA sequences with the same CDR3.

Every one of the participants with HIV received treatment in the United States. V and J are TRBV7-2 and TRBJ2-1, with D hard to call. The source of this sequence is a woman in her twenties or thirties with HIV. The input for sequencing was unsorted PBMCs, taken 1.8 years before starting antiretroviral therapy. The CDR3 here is CASSFQRNEQFF. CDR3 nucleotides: TGTGCCAGCAGCTTCCAGAGGAATGAGCAGTTCTTC.